These 19 T cell receptor beta chains came from one sample sequenced in a study of blood T cell repertoires in COVID-19. The assay was immunoSEQ multiplex PCR, and TCRdb's table has in-frame clones only and misses some. The profile covers 200,000 to 300,000 clones, with around 85% appearing a single time and about 3.1% taken by the ten largest. The sequenced material came from peripheral blood. These receptors were collected from a woman aged 25 to 39 who had recovered from COVID-19.

The genes are TRBV7-9 and TRBJ2-3, with 8 bases lining up with TRBD1. Germline lookup yields CDR1 SEHNR and CDR2 FQNEAQ (reference sequence). The V segment lost 4 bases and the J segment 2 bases; nucleotides outside the gene matches: 11. This CDR3 contains 17 residues. CDR3 bases: TGTGCCAGCAGCTACAACGCGGTACAGGGGGACACAGATACGCAGTATTTT. Encoded protein: CASSYNAVQGDTDTQYF.

This clone occurred a few times. The V call is TRBV21-1, the J call TRBJ2-7; TRBD1, the table's D call, was not compared with the DNA. TRBV21-1 is termed a pseudogene. The CDR3 runs to 15 residues. This CDR3 reads CASFIGGQGSHEQYF. In DNA form, the CDR3 reads TGTGCCAGCTTCATCGGGGGACAGGGCTCCCACGAGCAGTACTTC.

This chain connects TRBV6-2 or TRBV6-3 to TRBJ2-4; no clear D. The V gene lost 1 base and the J gene lost 5 bases, with 12 bases spanning the gap. Germline V lookup: CDR1 MNHEY, CDR2 SVGEGT. This CDR3 has 15 residues. The CDR3 coding sequence is TGTGCCAGCAGTTACTTTCCGGGTGTGCAAAACATTCAGTACTTC. As protein: CASSYFPGVQNIQYF.

V gene TRBV9 combines with J gene TRBJ2-1; D may be TRBD2 (6 bases). V was shortened by 0 bases and J by 6 bases, with 7 bases between the two germline ends. Germline lookup yields CDR1 SGDLS and CDR2 YYNGEE. This CDR3 spans 13 amino acids. CDR3 sequence (DNA): TGTGCCAGCAGCGTAGAGACTAGCAATGAGCAGTTCTTC. It specifies CASSVETSNEQFF.

This clone has just a few counts. J is TRBJ1-1 and V is TRBV12-1; the D call in the table, TRBD1, was not verified against the DNA. TRBV12-1 is designated a pseudogene. The CDR3 is made up of 17 amino acids. The DNA of the CDR3 is TGTGCCAGCAGCTTTGCGGGACAGGGAGAGATGAACACTGAAGCTTTCTTT. The encoded protein is CASSFAGQGEMNTEAFF.

On this clone itself: Other DNA variants within this sample encode the same CDR3. J is TRBJ1-1 and V is TRBV5-1, with no clear D. This CDR3 contains 14 residues. The V and J ends lost 1 base and 0 bases respectively, with 7 bases between them. CDR1 is SGHRS, CDR2 YFSETQ, per germline. CDR3 residues: CASSLTGVNTEAFF. CDR3 in DNA: TGCGCCAGCAGCTTGACCGGGGTGAACACTGAAGCTTTCTTT. The entire variable domain, with the rest obtained from reference TRBV5-1 and TRBJ1-1, is as follows: KAGVTQTPRYLIKTRGQQVTLSCSPISGHRSVSWYQQTPGQGLQFLFEYFSETQRNKGNFPGRFSGRQFSNSRSEMNVSTLELGDSALYLCASSLTGVNTEAFFGQGTRLTVV.

J is TRBJ2-7 and V is TRBV2; tentative D call: TRBD1 (5 bases). The CDR3 contains 12 residues. Trimming took off 10 bases at V and 2 bases at J, with 12 bases between the two ends. CDR1 SNHLY and CDR2 FYNNEI come from the germline V gene. The CDR3: CATTTEAYEQYF. The CDR3 bases are TGTGCCACCACGACAGAAGCCTACGAGCAGTACTTC.

This chain connects TRBV27 to TRBJ1-3; TRBD1 is a possible D gene (5 bases). The CDR3 contains 19 residues. Germline loops: CDR1 MNHEY, CDR2 SMNVEV (reference sequence). V was clipped by 2 bases and J by 2 bases, with 22 bases between them. In DNA form, the CDR3 reads TGTGCCAGCAGTTTAAAGGGGTCGCCCCTTCAAGTCCCTGGAAACACCATATATTTT. It codes for CASSLKGSPLQVPGNTIYF.

This clone occurred a few times. The sample holds other DNA sequences that translate to the same CDR3. The rearrangement uses TRBV2 and TRBJ2-5; possible D gene TRBD2, 6 bases. Germline CDR1 reads SNHLY; CDR2 reads FYNNEI. Trimming took off 2 bases at V and 4 bases at J, with 11 bases between the two ends. The CDR3 is made up of 14 amino acids. DNA of the CDR3: TGTGCCAGCAGTGAAAGGAGGGGTCCAGAGACCCAGTACTTC. Residues: CASSERRGPETQYF. Variable domain in full (rest from reference TRBV2 and TRBJ2-5): EPEVTQTPSHQVTQMGQEVILRCVPISNHLYFYWYRQILGQKVEFLVSFYNNEISEKSEIFDDQFSVERPDGSNFTLKIRSTKLEDSAMYFCASSERRGPETQYFGPGTRLLVL.

This chain connects TRBV18 to TRBJ2-1; D not resolved. Germline V gives CDR1 KGHSH, CDR2 LQKENI. The length of the CDR3 is 17 residues. Trimming pared 0 bases from V and 1 base from J, leaving 13 bases between. The CDR3 sequence is CASSPPFGPYSYNEQFF. Here the CDR3 DNA reads TGTGCCAGCTCACCACCGTTCGGTCCCTATTCCTACAATGAGCAGTTCTTC. The whole variable domain, filled in from reference TRBV18 and TRBJ2-1, reads NAGVMQNPRHLVRRRGQEARLRCSPMKGHSHVYWYRQLPEEGLKFMVYLQKENIIDESGMPKERFSAEFPKEGPSILRIQQVVRGDSAAYFCASSPPFGPYSYNEQFFGPGTRLTVL.

The chain employs TRBV6-6 and TRBJ1-5; unclear D gene. V lost 2 bases and J 4 bases, leaving 9 bases between the germline ends. The CDR3 has 14 amino acids. CDR1 and CDR2 from the germline V gene are MNHNY and SVGAGI (reference sequence). DNA of the CDR3: TGTGCCAGCAGTTACGTTCGGGAGAATCAGCCCCAGCATTTT. Translating gives CASSYVRENQPQHF.

The chain uses TRBV5-1 and TRBJ1-3; D is possibly TRBD1 (5 bases). Trimming removed 7 bases from V and 4 bases from J, with 15 bases in between. Germline CDR1 and CDR2: SGHRS and YFSETQ. There are 14 residues in the CDR3. The CDR3 nucleotides are TGCGCCAGCTGTAAGGGGCCTCCGGGAAACACCATATATTTT. Encoded protein: CASCKGPPGNTIYF.

CDR3 in DNA: TGTGCCAGCAGTGTCTCGGGGGAAGAGACCCAGTACTTC. It translates to CASSVSGEETQYF. V gene TRBV9 combines with J gene TRBJ2-5, with a possible D match to TRBD2 (6 bases). V was pared by 5 bases and J by 3 bases, with 11 bases between. Germline lookup yields CDR1 SGDLS and CDR2 YYNGEE. The CDR3 runs to 13 residues.

The gene calls are TRBV11-2 and TRBJ2-3, with D perhaps TRBD2 (6 bases). CDR3 length: 12 amino acids. Germline CDR1 and CDR2: SGHAT and FQNNGV. V gave up 1 base and J gave up 9 bases, with 8 bases separating them. CDR3 DNA sequence: TGTGCCAGCAGCTTAGCGGGGGTAACGCAGTATTTT. Its translation is CASSLAGVTQYF.

V gene TRBV7-6 combines with J gene TRBJ2-7, with 8 bases aligning to TRBD1. The J segment lost 5 bases and the V segment lost 3 bases, leaving 6 bases of the junction unmatched. This CDR3 has 14 residues. Germline lookup yields CDR1 SGHVS and CDR2 FNYEAQ. The CDR3 spells CASSFGQGPNEQYF. Written as DNA, the CDR3 is TGTGCCAGCAGCTTCGGACAGGGACCTAACGAGCAGTACTTC.

The CDR3 DNA sequence: TGTGCCAGCTCACCACCGGGGTCCAGGGGTGGATTAGCTTTCTTT. Its translation: CASSPPGSRGGLAFF. V usage is TRBV18 and J usage is TRBJ1-1, with a weak D call TRBD1 (6 bases). The CDR3 consists of 15 residues. Between the trimmed V and J ends, which lost 0 bases and 10 bases, there was a span of 18 bases. Per the germline V gene, CDR1 is KGHSH and CDR2 is LQKENI.

The chain carries TRBV5-1 and TRBJ2-7, with 8 bases aligning to TRBD1. The CDR3 is 13 residues long. Germline V gives CDR1 SGHRS, CDR2 YFSETQ. Trimming took 2 bases from V and 5 from J; bases not matched to a gene: 3. As DNA, the CDR3 is TGCGCCAGCAGCTTCCAGGGGGCGGACGAGCAGTACTTC. Encoded protein: CASSFQGADEQYF.

V is TRBV13 and J is TRBJ1-6; weak D call: TRBD1 (5 bases). Trimming cost V 4 bases and J 8 bases, with 6 bases left between them. CDR1 and CDR2 from the germline V gene are PRHDT and FYEKMQ (reference sequence). The CDR3 extends over 12 amino acids. The CDR3 bases are TGTGCCAGCAGCTCGGGGGATTCACCCCTCCACTTT. It is translated as CASSSGDSPLHF.

The CDR3 is CASSTPGLGLQETQYF. DNA of the CDR3: TGTGCCAGCAGCACCCCGGGACTAGGCCTACAAGAGACCCAGTACTTC. The chain employs TRBV21-1 and TRBJ2-5; the table's D call, TRBD2, was not checked against the DNA. TRBV21-1 is termed a pseudogene. The CDR3 contains 16 residues.